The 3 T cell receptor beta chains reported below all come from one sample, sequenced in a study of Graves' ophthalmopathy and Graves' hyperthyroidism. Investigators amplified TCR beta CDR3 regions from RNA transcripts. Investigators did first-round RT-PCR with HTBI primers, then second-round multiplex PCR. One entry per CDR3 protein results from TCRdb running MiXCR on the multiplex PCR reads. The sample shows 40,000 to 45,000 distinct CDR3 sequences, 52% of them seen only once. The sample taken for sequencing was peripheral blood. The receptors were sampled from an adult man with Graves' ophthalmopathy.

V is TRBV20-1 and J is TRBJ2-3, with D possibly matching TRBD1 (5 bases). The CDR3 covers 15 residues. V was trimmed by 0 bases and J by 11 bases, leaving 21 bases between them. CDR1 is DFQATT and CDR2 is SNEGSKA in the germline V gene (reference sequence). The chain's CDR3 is CSARDGQGSYNEQYF. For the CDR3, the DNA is TGCAGTGCTAGAGATGGGCAGGGCTCCTACAATGAGCAGTATTTT.

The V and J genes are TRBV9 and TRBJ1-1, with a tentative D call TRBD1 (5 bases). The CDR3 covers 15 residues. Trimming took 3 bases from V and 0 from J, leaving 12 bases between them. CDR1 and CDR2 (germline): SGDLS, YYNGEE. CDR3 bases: TGTGCCAGCAGCGGAGCCGGGACGCTGAACACTGAAGCTTTCTTT. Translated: CASSGAGTLNTEAFF.

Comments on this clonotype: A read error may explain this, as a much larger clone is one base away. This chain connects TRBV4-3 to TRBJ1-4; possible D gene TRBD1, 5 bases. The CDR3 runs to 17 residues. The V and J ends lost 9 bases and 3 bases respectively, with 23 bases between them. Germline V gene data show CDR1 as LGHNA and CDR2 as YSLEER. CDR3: CASGGGRGTAANEKLFF. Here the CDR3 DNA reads TGCGCCAGTGGGGGGGGACGGGGGACGGCGGCTAATGAAAAACTGTTTTTT.